The 32 T cell receptor beta chains presented below share a single source sample, sequenced in a study of vaccination and CD4 T cells after COVID-19. Documented treatment: approximately nine-day PBMC culture with coronavirus spike peptide pools or control peptides (ViraFEST assay). Sequence data for DNA of cultured CD4+ T cells were generated by the Oncomine TCR Beta short-read assay. TCRdb passed the PCR reads through MiXCR, listing each CDR3 protein once. The sample includes 4,500 to 6,500 distinct CDR3 sequences, 30% to 35% of them seen just once. These receptors are not linked to any known antigen. The starting material was CD4+ T cells from blood, cultured in vitro, obtained after SARS-CoV-2 vaccination. The receptors here all came from a human donor who had recovered from COVID-19.

V is TRBV12-3 or TRBV12-4 and J is TRBJ2-7; TRBD1 matches 7 bases. This CDR3 is built from 14 residues. The ends lost 5 bases at V and 3 bases at J; junction bases unmatched: 7. CDR3 amino acids: CASSRGTVLYEQYF. DNA for the CDR3: TGTGCCAGCAGTAGAGGGACAGTACTCTACGAGCAGTACTTC.

The chain uses TRBV6-1 and TRBJ1-1, with 7 bases identical to TRBD1. Germline values: CDR1 MNHNS, CDR2 SASEGT. The CDR3 extends over 13 amino acids. V trimming: 2 bases; J trimming: 11 bases; junction bases outside the gene matches: 8. In nucleotides, the CDR3 is TGTGCCAGCAGTGAACGGCCAGGGGGGGCGGCTTTCTTT. The encoded protein is CASSERPGGAAFF.

The chain links TRBV25-1 to TRBJ2-5; TRBD1 matches at 8 bases. The length of the CDR3 is 17 residues. CDR1 is MGHDK, CDR2 SYGVNS, per germline. With V trimmed by 1 base and J by 2 bases, 9 bases remained unmatched. Written as DNA, the CDR3 is TGTGCCAGCAGTGAATCCGCCGGGACAGGAGTACAAGAGACCCAGTACTTC. This translates into CASSESAGTGVQETQYF. The complete variable domain, with remaining parts taken from reference TRBV25-1 and TRBJ2-5, reads EADIYQTPRYLVIGTGKKITLECSQTMGHDKMYWYQQDPGMELHLIHYSYGVNSTEKGDLSSESTVSRIRTEHFPLTLESARPSHTSQYLCASSESAGTGVQETQYFGPGTRLLVL.

This clonotype has just a few counts. The gene calls are TRBV7-6 and TRBJ2-5; D is unresolved. This CDR3 has 11 residues. Looked up from germline, CDR1 is SGHVS and CDR2 is FNYEAQ. V was shortened by 4 bases and J by 4 bases, with 4 bases between the two germline ends. CDR3 sequence (DNA): TGTGCCAGCAGCTATGGAGAGACCCAGTACTTC. Protein sequence: CASSYGETQYF.

The table lists this clonotype with a few counts. V gene TRBV20-1 combines with J gene TRBJ1-5; maybe TRBD1 (6 bases). The V gene lost 0 bases and the J gene lost 2 bases, with 11 bases spanning the gap. CDR1 and CDR2 (germline): DFQATT, SNEGSKA (reference sequence). The CDR3 is 15 residues long. In nucleotides, the CDR3 is TGCAGTGCTAGAGAAGGGGGAGGGGGCAATCAGCCCCAGCATTTT. The encoded protein is CSAREGGGGNQPQHF.

CDR3 DNA: TGTGCCAGCAGCCCACCCGGGACAATTAACGAGCAGTACTTC. Translated: CASSPPGTINEQYF. V gene TRBV7-2 combines with J gene TRBJ2-7; D might be TRBD1 (6 bases). The V gene lost 5 bases and the J gene lost 5 bases, with 16 bases spanning the gap. This CDR3 contains 14 residues. Germline V gives CDR1 SGHTA, CDR2 FQGNSA.

The chain employs TRBV28 and TRBJ1-2, with D unclear. CDR1 and CDR2 from the germline V gene are MDHEN and SYDVKM. This CDR3 comprises 15 residues. The V end was cut by 8 bases, the J end by 1 base, with 17 bases between. DNA of the CDR3: TGTGCCAGCCAATCCGACCTCGTAATTAACTATGGCTACACCTTC. This gives the protein CASQSDLVINYGYTF.

This clonotype is categorized as medium-sized. This chain links TRBV7-2 with TRBJ2-3; D uncertain. This CDR3 has 16 amino acids. Germline V gene lookup returns CDR1 SGHTA and CDR2 FQGNSA. Trimming removed 5 bases from V and 0 bases from J, with 15 bases in between. The CDR3 DNA reads TGTGCCAGCAGCCCCCCGGTCCAGCCCAGCACAGATACGCAGTATTTT. It yields the protein CASSPPVQPSTDTQYF.

The V and J genes are TRBV19 and TRBJ1-2; D is perhaps TRBD1 (6 bases). Germline V gene lookup returns CDR1 LNHDA and CDR2 SQIVND (reference sequence). The CDR3 extends over 14 amino acids. With 3 bases removed from V and 2 bases from J, the gap between germline ends came to 10 bases. The CDR3 loop reads CASSIWTENYGYTF. As DNA, the CDR3 is TGTGCCAGTAGTATCTGGACAGAAAACTATGGCTACACCTTC.

The chain uses TRBV6-5 and TRBJ1-1; TRBD1 aligns across 7 bases. The CDR3 spans 17 residues. Germline CDR1 MNHEY, CDR2 SVGAGI. V lost 1 base to trimming and J lost 0 bases; unmatched junction nucleotides: 8. CDR3 region: CASSYLGQAEMNTEAFF. For the CDR3, the DNA is TGTGCCAGCAGTTACTTAGGACAGGCGGAAATGAACACTGAAGCTTTCTTT.

The J gene is TRBJ1-5, the V gene TRBV2; a possible D gene is TRBD1 (5 bases). CDR3 length: 14 residues. Germline CDR1 SNHLY, CDR2 FYNNEI. Trimming took 4 bases from V and 7 from J, leaving 14 bases between them. The CDR3, as DNA: TGTGCCAGCAGTGTTCTTTCGGGGGGACAGCCCCAGCATTTT. This sequence encodes CASSVLSGGQPQHF.

This clonotype appeared a few times. The rearrangement uses TRBV7-9 and TRBJ1-1; D might be TRBD1 (5 bases). The CDR3 totals 17 residues. CDR1 is SEHNR and CDR2 is FQNEAQ in the germline V gene (reference sequence). The V end lost 3 bases, the J end lost 0 bases, and 17 bases lay between the germline ends. For the CDR3, the DNA is TGTGCCAGCAGCTTGGGTCTCGCGGGGGGGATGAACACTGAAGCTTTCTTT. It yields the protein CASSLGLAGGMNTEAFF.

The gene calls are TRBV5-5 and TRBJ2-7; 10 bases map to TRBD1. Germline V gives CDR1 SGHKS, CDR2 YYEKEE (reference sequence). This CDR3 spans 14 amino acids. V was clipped by 4 bases and J by 3 bases; unmatched bases: 4. The DNA of the CDR3 is TGTGCCAGCAGCCCTCGGGACAGGGGCTACGAGCAGTACTTC. This gives the protein CASSPRDRGYEQYF.

By proportion, this clonotype is medium-sized (0.01 to 0.1%). Written as DNA, the CDR3 is TGTGCCAGCACGACTGACAGCTTCTATGGCTACACCTTC. It translates to CASTTDSFYGYTF. The chain uses TRBV28 and TRBJ1-2, with TRBD1 as a possible D gene (5 bases). Germline values: CDR1 MDHEN, CDR2 SYDVKM. V lost 7 bases and J 4 bases, leaving 13 bases between the germline ends. This CDR3 is 13 amino acids long.

This clonotype turned up a few times. This chain links TRBV11-3 with TRBJ2-5, with D possibly being TRBD2 (5 bases). Deletions cut 5 bases from V and 5 bases from J, with 9 bases between. This CDR3 comprises 12 residues. The V gene's germline CDR1 is SGHNT and CDR2 YENEEA. The DNA of the CDR3 is TGTGCCAGCAGCGGGAGAATCGAGACCCAGTACTTC. Its protein is CASSGRIETQYF. Combining the CDR3 with reference TRBV11-3 and TRBJ2-5 gives the whole variable domain EAGVVQSPRYKIIEKKQPVAFWCNPISGHNTLYWYLQNLGQGPELLIRYENEEAVDDSQLPKDRFSAERLKGVDSTLKIQPAELGDSAVYLCASSGRIETQYFGPGTRLLVL.

The chain has TRBV10-3 and TRBJ2-7; D ambiguous. The germline V gene has CDR1 ENHRY and CDR2 SYGVKD. V was clipped by 3 bases and J by 4 bases, with 10 bases between them. The CDR3 spans 13 residues. In nucleotides, the CDR3 is TGTGCCATCAGTGATTACATCCAGTACGAGCAGTACTTC. Residues: CAISDYIQYEQYF.

The chain is built from TRBV7-9 and TRBJ2-1; 9 bases map to TRBD1. V dropped 10 bases and J dropped 10; count of bases not matched to a gene: 11. CDR1 is SEHNR and CDR2 is FQNEAQ in the germline V gene (reference sequence). CDR3 length: 13 amino acids. The CDR3 region has the DNA TGTGCCACCCACGGGACAGGGCCTCCCGAGCAGTTCTTC. Its protein is CATHGTGPPEQFF. The whole variable domain, remainder taken from reference TRBV7-9 and TRBJ2-1, is DTGVSQNPRHKITKRGQNVTFRCDPISEHNRLYWYRQTLGQGPEFLTYFQNEAQLEKSRLLSDRFSAERPKGSFSTLEIQRTEQGDSAMYLCATHGTGPPEQFFGPGTRLTVL.

This rearrangement joins TRBV28 to TRBJ2-5; 9 bases map to TRBD1. V trimming: 8 bases; J trimming: 2 bases; junction bases outside the gene matches: 3. Germline loops: CDR1 MDHEN, CDR2 SYDVKM. CDR3 length: 13 residues. The DNA for the CDR3 is TGTGCCAGCCGGGACAGGGTGCAAGAGACCCAGTACTTC. Its translation: CASRDRVQETQYF.

Turning to this clonotype: One end of the junction does not line up with germline, which may come from a read error. J is TRBJ2-3 and V is TRBV6-2 or TRBV6-3, with D perhaps matching TRBD1 (6 bases). In germline, CDR1 is MNHEY, CDR2 SVGEGT. The CDR3 loop spans 13 amino acids. The CDR3 region is CASRRDTTGTQYF. The CDR3 DNA sequence: TGTGCCAGCAGACGGGACACCACAGGTACGCAGTATTTT.

The chain is built from TRBV6-1 and TRBJ2-5; the D is unclear. This CDR3 has 14 residues. The germline V gene has CDR1 MNHNS and CDR2 SASEGT. V was trimmed by 6 bases and J by 4 bases, leaving 15 bases between them. The CDR3 is CASSSNLSPETQYF. CDR3 bases: TGTGCCAGCAGCTCAAACCTAAGCCCAGAGACCCAGTACTTC.

This clonotype appeared a few times. The CDR3 nucleotides read TGCAGTGCTAGAGGGAACCGGGACAGGGAGAAAGAGACCCAGTACTTC. Translation: CSARGNRDREKETQYF. The chain combines TRBV20-1 with TRBJ2-5, with 9 nucleotides matching TRBD1. Trimming took 1 base from V and 3 from J; bases not matched to a gene: 9. The CDR3 is made up of 16 amino acids. Germline values: CDR1 DFQATT, CDR2 SNEGSKA (reference sequence).

The V call is TRBV5-4, the J call TRBJ2-6; unclear D gene. Between the trimmed V and J ends, which lost 1 base and 2 bases, there was a span of 10 bases. The CDR3 has 16 amino acids. The germline gives CDR1 SGHNT, CDR2 YYREEE (reference sequence). The CDR3 sequence: CASSLFVVAGANVLTF. The CDR3 DNA reads as TGTGCCAGCAGCTTGTTTGTAGTGGCTGGGGCCAACGTCCTGACTTTC.

V is TRBV5-1 and J is TRBJ2-7; the match to TRBD2 covers 7 bases. The ends lost 5 bases at V and 6 bases at J; junction bases unmatched: 14. The CDR3 loop spans 15 amino acids. Germline CDR1 and CDR2: SGHRS and YFSETQ. CDR3 in DNA: TGCGCCAGCAGGGCTAGCGGAGGCCCCGTTGGCGAGCAGTACTTC. Amino acids: CASRASGGPVGEQYF.

This sequence joins TRBV2 and TRBJ1-1; D not resolved. V lost 1 base and J 0 bases, leaving 0 bases between the germline ends. Germline V CDR1 and CDR2: SNHLY, FYNNEI. The CDR3 extends over 12 amino acids. The DNA of the CDR3 is TGTGCCAGCAGTGAAGTGAACACTGAAGCTTTCTTT. Translated: CASSEVNTEAFF.

There are a few counts of this clonotype. The rearrangement joins TRBV12-3 or TRBV12-4 to TRBJ2-5, with 7 bases lining up with TRBD2. V was pared by 4 bases and J by 5 bases, with 4 bases of the junction left unmatched. CDR3 size: 13 residues. CDR3 loop: CASSSGRGETQYF. CDR3 bases: TGTGCCAGCAGTTCCGGGCGGGGGGAGACCCAGTACTTC.

In its sample, this clonotype ranks as hyperexpanded. V gene TRBV7-9 combines with J gene TRBJ2-2, with 7 positions matching TRBD1. The CDR3 spans 14 residues. Trimming removed 5 bases from V and 3 bases from J; junction bases left unmatched: 3. CDR1 is SEHNR and CDR2 is FQNEAQ in the germline V gene (reference sequence). In nucleotides, the CDR3 is TGTGCCAGCAGCCCGGACAGGTACACCGGGGAGCTGTTTTTT. The encoded protein is CASSPDRYTGELFF.

The chain couples TRBV11-2 to TRBJ1-5; no reliable D call. The germline V gene has CDR1 SGHAT and CDR2 FQNNGV. The CDR3 contains 15 residues. Trimming pared 4 bases from V and 4 bases from J, leaving 14 bases between. The DNA of the CDR3 is TGTGCCAGCAGCTCTCAAGGGTCCCCTAATCAGCCCCAGCATTTT. This encodes CASSSQGSPNQPQHF.

CDR3 loop: CASAPQRGAFPLHF. As DNA, the CDR3 is TGTGCCAGCGCCCCACAGAGGGGGGCTTTCCCCCTCCACTTT. The rearrangement joins TRBV7-2 to TRBJ1-6, with D maybe TRBD1 (6 bases). CDR1 SGHTA and CDR2 FQGNSA come from the germline V gene. Trimming removed 8 bases from V and 13 bases from J, with 21 bases in between. The CDR3 totals 14 residues.

The chain uses TRBV20-1 and TRBJ2-7; D remains ambiguous. There are 16 residues in the CDR3. Per the germline V gene, CDR1 is DFQATT and CDR2 is SNEGSKA (reference sequence). V was trimmed by 0 bases and J by 4 bases, leaving 19 bases between them. As DNA, the CDR3 is TGCAGTGCTAGAGATAAGAACAGCCCCAACCAGTACGAGCAGTACTTC. The encoded protein is CSARDKNSPNQYEQYF.

The chain carries TRBV7-2 and TRBJ1-4; D may be TRBD1 (5 bases). Germline V lookup: CDR1 SGHTA, CDR2 FQGNSA. The CDR3 loop spans 13 amino acids. Trimming pared 4 bases from V and 10 bases from J, leaving 13 bases between. As DNA, the CDR3 is TGTGCCAGCAGCTGGGACGAGGCGGGAAAACTGTTTTTT. Encoded protein: CASSWDEAGKLFF.

In this sample, this clonotype turned up a few times. J is TRBJ2-7 and V is TRBV20-1, with 10 bases identical to TRBD2. From germline, CDR1 is DFQATT and CDR2 SNEGSKA (reference sequence). J lost 1 base, V lost 0 bases, and 6 bases had no gene match. CDR3 length: 16 amino acids. The CDR3 region is CSAREVRLAGSYEQYF. For the CDR3, the DNA is TGCAGTGCTAGAGAGGTGAGACTAGCGGGTTCCTACGAGCAGTACTTC.

The V and J genes are TRBV7-2 and TRBJ2-4, with 7 bases identical to TRBD1. Trimming cost V 4 bases and J 9 bases; bases outside gene matches: 18. CDR3 length: 17 amino acids. Germline lookup yields CDR1 SGHTA and CDR2 FQGNSA. The CDR3: CASSSEGAADPRGIQYF. The DNA for the CDR3 is TGTGCCAGCAGCTCCGAGGGGGCAGCGGATCCTAGGGGCATTCAGTACTTC.